Following are 14 T cell receptor beta chains from one sample sequenced in a study of blood T cells in healthy people across ages. The authors ran a second PCR of 7 to 11 cycles using a sample-barcoded 5' primer and a J-beta primer mix. TCRdb used MiXCR to reprocess the 5' RACE reads, holding one entry per CDR3 protein. The data show 800,000 or so distinct CDR3 sequences, with 20% to 30% seen just once and approximately 4% held by the top ten. These data were also reused for a study on T cells of mothers and their children.

The source material was blood. The receptors come from a boy aged 5-17 years in good health.

This clonotype has more than one count but fewer than ten. This chain links TRBV10-3 with TRBJ2-7; 9 bases are shared with TRBD2. This CDR3 is 13 amino acids long. From germline, CDR1 is ENHRY and CDR2 SYGVKD. V dropped 4 bases and J dropped 4; count of bases not matched to a gene: 2. In DNA, the CDR3 is TGTGCCATCAGTGTTCTAGCGGGATACGAGCAGTACTTC. This codes for CAISVLAGYEQYF.

The V call is TRBV19, the J call TRBJ2-1; the D gene is possibly TRBD2 (6 bases). The CDR3 loop spans 19 amino acids. V was pared by 3 bases and J by 0 bases, with 21 bases between. The germline V gene encodes CDR1 LNHDA and CDR2 SQIVND (reference sequence). The CDR3 loop is CASSIPEGWAGSSYNEQFF. The CDR3 DNA follows: TGTGCCAGTAGTATCCCGGAGGGCTGGGCAGGAAGCTCCTACAATGAGCAGTTCTTC.

For this clonotype: The junction differs from germline at one of its ends, possibly a read error. The V call is TRBV7-9, the J call TRBJ2-5, with 9 bases identical to TRBD2. Germline CDR1 reads SEHNR; CDR2 reads FQNEAQ (reference sequence). The CDR3 spans 15 residues. CDR3 region: CASRLGLAGTETQYF. CDR3 sequence (DNA): TGTGCCAGCAGATTAGGTCTAGCGGGAACAGAGACCCAGTACTTC. Supplemented by reference TRBV7-9 and TRBJ2-5, the full variable domain reads DTGVSQNPRHKITKRGQNVTFRCDPISEHNRLYWYRQTLGQGPEFLTYFQNEAQLEKSRLLSDRFSAERPKGSFSTLEIQRTEQGDSAMYLCASRLGLAGTETQYFGPGTRLLVL.

This sequence joins TRBV24-1 and TRBJ2-4, with TRBD2 identical over 14 bases. The CDR3 runs to 15 residues. After removal of 4 bases from V and 8 bases from J, the junction contained 3 bases not matched to a gene. Germline V gives CDR1 KGHDR, CDR2 SFDVKD. CDR3: CATSEGLAGVDIQYF. The CDR3 bases are TGTGCCACCAGTGAGGGACTAGCGGGAGTAGACATTCAGTACTTC.

The chain is built from TRBV7-9 and TRBJ2-5; TRBD1 is a possible D gene (5 bases). The J call may be mistaken, given a closer DNA end match to TRBJ2-7. This CDR3 has 14 amino acids. The V gene's germline CDR1 is SEHNR and CDR2 FQNEAQ (reference sequence). The DNA of the CDR3 is TGTGCCAGCAGCCCCACGGACATATACTACGAGCAGTACTTC. Translated: CASSPTDIYYEQYF.

This clonotype was seen more than once but under ten times. The chain carries TRBV5-6 and TRBJ2-5, with TRBD2 as a possible D gene (6 bases). CDR1 and CDR2 from the germline V gene are SGHDT and YYEEEE. Trimming shortened V by 4 bases and J by 2 bases, and 18 bases separated the two germline ends. The CDR3 sequence is 16 residues long. The CDR3, as DNA: TGTGCCAGCAGCCCGACGGAGATAGCGGCTCAAGAGACCCAGTACTTC. Translated: CASSPTEIAAQETQYF.

The chain has TRBV13 and TRBJ2-2, with unresolved D. Trimming cost V 4 bases and J 8 bases, with 8 bases left between them. This CDR3 comprises 12 residues. Looked up from germline, CDR1 is PRHDT and CDR2 is FYEKMQ (reference sequence). In DNA, the CDR3 is TGTGCCAGCAGCTCCCTTGATGGGGAGCTGTTTTTT. Translated: CASSSLDGELFF.

The CDR3 spells CATSFGGYTEAFF. The CDR3 DNA reads as TGTGCCACCTCTTTCGGGGGGTACACTGAAGCTTTCTTT. This chain uses TRBV15 with TRBJ1-1, with TRBD1 as a possible D gene (5 bases). The germline CDR1 and CDR2 sequences are LNHNV and YYDKDF (reference sequence). V was clipped by 8 bases and J by 3 bases, with 13 bases between them. This CDR3 is 13 amino acids long.

This clonotype occurred a few times. The chain links TRBV2 to TRBJ2-3; possibly TRBD2 for D (6 bases). The CDR3 runs to 12 residues. Trimming took 4 bases from V and 5 from J, leaving 7 bases between them. Germline CDR1 SNHLY, CDR2 FYNNEI. This CDR3 reads CASSGGIDTQYF. CDR3 bases: TGTGCCAGCAGTGGCGGGATAGATACGCAGTATTTT.

The rearrangement joins TRBV29-1 to TRBJ2-3, with 9 bases that match TRBD2. The CDR3 totals 15 residues. V shed 7 bases and J 2 bases; nucleotides not matched to a gene: 10. Germline V gives CDR1 SQVTM, CDR2 ANQGSEA. The CDR3 here is CSGLRGLADTDTQYF. CDR3 nucleotide sequence: TGCAGCGGACTTAGGGGACTAGCAGACACAGATACGCAGTATTTT.

This clonotype was counted a few times. V gene TRBV21-1 combines with J gene TRBJ2-5; TRBD1, the table's D call, lacks a check against the DNA. TRBV21-1 is listed as a pseudogene. The CDR3 is made up of 16 amino acids. CDR3 nucleotide sequence: TGTGCCAGCAGCCGTCATTTAAACAGGGGGTTAGAGACCCAGTACTTC. It specifies CASSRHLNRGLETQYF.

The genes are TRBV6-5 and TRBJ1-2; 7 bases match TRBD1. The length of the CDR3 is 13 residues. V shed 0 bases, J shed 8 bases, and the junction held 3 bases outside the gene matches. Per germline, CDR1 MNHEY and CDR2 SVGAGI. CDR3 bases: TGTGCCAGCAGTTACTCGGCAGGGGGAGGCTACACCTTC. Its protein product is CASSYSAGGGYTF.

There are a few counts of this clonotype. CDR3 in DNA: TGTGCCAGCAGCCCCGGACAGGGGGCATGGGATACGCAGTATTTT. Protein: CASSPGQGAWDTQYF. This chain connects TRBV7-3 to TRBJ2-3, with 11 bases identical to TRBD1. The length of the CDR3 is 15 residues. Germline loops: CDR1 SGHTA, CDR2 FQGTGA. After removal of 5 bases from V and 6 bases from J, the junction contained 7 bases not matched to a gene.

This rearrangement joins TRBV2 to TRBJ2-7, with D possibly matching TRBD1 (6 bases). The CDR3 runs to 14 residues. Germline V gene sequence: CDR1 SNHLY, CDR2 FYNNEI. Trimming removed 7 bases from V and 3 bases from J, with 16 bases in between. CDR3: CASTGETGSYEQYF. In nucleotides, the CDR3 is TGTGCCAGCACTGGGGAGACAGGTAGCTACGAGCAGTACTTC.